This T cell receptor beta chain was identified during a study of blood T cell repertoires in COVID-19. About the study: The analysed material was cDNA or gDNA that came from T cells, B-cell-depleted T cells, or PBMCs.

TCRdb keeps only in-frame clones here, not all; method: immunoSEQ multiplex PCR. The sample yields about 200,000 clones, more than 65% seen once. The sequencing input was PBMCs or T cells enriched from blood (not recorded which). The clonotype originates from a man aged 40-50 years who had recovered from COVID-19.

Here the CDR3 DNA reads TGTGCCAGCAGTGAAGTACACCTGAAGAACACTGAAGCTTTCTTT. Protein: CASSEVHLKNTEAFF. The chain recombines TRBV6-1 with TRBJ1-1; no clear D. This CDR3 spans 15 amino acids. Germline V gene lookup returns CDR1 MNHNS and CDR2 SASEGT. Between the trimmed V and J ends, which lost 1 base and 1 base, there was a span of 10 bases.